This passage covers 27 T cell receptor beta chains from one sample sequenced in a study of T cells in Graves' hyperthyroidism and ophthalmopathy. Amplification yielded TCR beta CDR3 regions, with RNA transcripts as the source. TCR CDR3 underwent first-round RT-PCR with the HTBI primer set. TCRdb analysed the multiplex PCR reads with MiXCR anew, one entry per CDR3 protein. The table shows 660,000 or so distinct CDR3 sequences, with nearly 45% occurring only once. The sequenced sample consisted of peripheral blood or thyroid tissue (not recorded which). The receptors derive from an adult man with Graves' disease, either hyperthyroidism or ophthalmopathy (not recorded which).

The CDR3 nucleotides are TGTGCCAGCAGCCTCCTAGTCCCTGGAAACACCATATATTTT. This translates into CASSLLVPGNTIYF. The rearrangement joins TRBV12-3 or TRBV12-4 to TRBJ1-3; D ambiguous. The V and J ends lost 6 bases and 2 bases respectively, with 11 bases between them. The CDR3 spans 14 residues.

In its sample, this clonotype ranks as medium-sized (0.01 to 0.1%). The chain joins TRBV25-1 to TRBJ1-1, with 7 bases matching TRBD1. The CDR3 totals 14 residues. Looked up from germline, CDR1 is MGHDK and CDR2 is SYGVNS. V lost 4 bases to trimming and J lost 4 bases; unmatched junction nucleotides: 6. The CDR3 DNA reads as TGTGCCAGCAGTGCCGGGGACAGTGGCACTGAAGCTTTCTTT. Translation: CASSAGDSGTEAFF.

The V gene is TRBV10-2, the J gene TRBJ2-3; 7 nucleotides align to TRBD2. CDR1 is WSHSY and CDR2 is SAAADI in the germline V gene. The junction had 10 bases not matched to a gene; V was cut back by 5 bases and J by 2 bases. The CDR3 consists of 16 residues. CDR3 residues: CASSLPGGIFTDTQYF. CDR3 sequence (DNA): TGCGCCAGCAGTCTACCCGGGGGGATATTCACAGATACGCAGTATTTT.

The chain joins TRBV10-3 to TRBJ1-1, with D possibly being TRBD1 (5 bases). The CDR3 is 16 residues long. V gave up 4 bases and J gave up 3 bases, with 18 bases separating them. Germline CDR1 reads ENHRY; CDR2 reads SYGVKD. CDR3: CAISVAGPLQDTEAFF. The CDR3 DNA reads as TGTGCCATCAGTGTGGCAGGGCCCCTTCAGGACACTGAAGCTTTCTTT.

This clonotype was observed at least ten times. The V gene is TRBV9, the J gene TRBJ1-6, with 7 nucleotides matching TRBD1. CDR1 is SGDLS and CDR2 is YYNGEE in the germline V gene. V lost 2 bases to trimming and J lost 10 bases; unmatched junction nucleotides: 9. The CDR3 has 15 residues. The DNA of the CDR3 is TGTGCCAGCAGCGTTCACAGGGGTTTTTACTCACCCCTCCACTTT. Amino acid sequence: CASSVHRGFYSPLHF.

The chain recombines TRBV20-1 with TRBJ1-1; the D gene is possibly TRBD1 (6 bases). Germline loops: CDR1 DFQATT, CDR2 SNEGSKA (reference sequence). This CDR3 region has 13 residues. V was pared by 4 bases and J by 1 base, with 10 bases between. The CDR3 DNA follows: TGCAGTGCTACCGACAGGCAGAACACTGAAGCTTTCTTT. Its protein is CSATDRQNTEAFF.

This clonotype was picked up a small number of times. The chain carries TRBV9 and TRBJ1-1, with 9 bases lining up with TRBD1. CDR3 length: 16 residues. After removal of 2 bases from V and 5 bases from J, the junction contained 10 bases not matched to a gene. Germline V CDR1 and CDR2: SGDLS, YYNGEE. CDR3 bases: TGTGCCAGCAGCGTCCTCGGGACAGGGCTCGGTACTGAAGCTTTCTTT. Its protein is CASSVLGTGLGTEAFF.

This clonotype has a count of ten or more. J is TRBJ1-2 and V is TRBV6-4; weak D call: TRBD1 (5 bases). V was cut by 3 bases and J by 8 bases, with 16 bases left in between. Germline V gene data show CDR1 as MRHNA and CDR2 as SNTAGT. The CDR3 runs 14 residues. The CDR3 region is CASSETYGTSGYTF. The CDR3 DNA reads as TGTGCCAGCAGTGAGACATATGGGACCTCCGGCTACACCTTC.

A single count supports this clonotype. J is TRBJ1-2 and V is TRBV11-1; 7 positions match TRBD1. The germline CDR1 and CDR2 sequences are SGHAT and FQDESV (reference sequence). V was clipped by 5 bases and J by 4 bases; unmatched bases: 10. The CDR3 length is 15 residues. The CDR3 sequence is CASSRDRVRSYGYTF. The CDR3 DNA follows: TGTGCCAGCAGCAGGGACAGAGTTCGGAGCTATGGCTACACCTTC.

This chain joins TRBV29-1 and TRBJ2-5; 7 nucleotides agree with TRBD2. The CDR3 extends over 14 amino acids. The germline V gene encodes CDR1 SQVTM and CDR2 ANQGSEA. The V and J ends lost 7 bases and 2 bases, in that order; junction bases with no gene match: 10. This CDR3 reads CSGHGGGRQETQYF. The CDR3 nucleotides are TGCAGCGGCCACGGCGGGGGAAGACAAGAGACCCAGTACTTC.

The chain combines TRBV7-9 with TRBJ1-5; no clear D. Trimming took 5 bases from V and 0 from J, leaving 11 bases between them. Looked up from germline, CDR1 is SEHNR and CDR2 is FQNEAQ (reference sequence). The CDR3 runs 15 residues. In DNA form, the CDR3 reads TGTGCCAGCAGCCAGAGCCACAGTAGCAATCAGCCCCAGCATTTT. Translating it yields CASSQSHSSNQPQHF.

This chain joins TRBV5-1 and TRBJ2-2; either TRBD1 or TRBD2 may fit D (6 bases each). The V end lost 4 bases, the J end lost 7 bases, and 17 bases lay between the germline ends. This CDR3 is 15 amino acids long. Germline V gene sequence: CDR1 SGHRS, CDR2 YFSETQ. The CDR3, as DNA: TGCGCCAGCAGCCGGCTTACGGGGGCAGTCGGGGAGCTGTTTTTT. Its protein is CASSRLTGAVGELFF.

This clonotype occurred a few times. V and J are TRBV20-1 and TRBJ1-3, with a weak D call TRBD1 (5 bases). This CDR3 has 15 residues. From germline, CDR1 is DFQATT and CDR2 SNEGSKA (reference sequence). V dropped 6 bases and J dropped 2 bases, with 17 bases sitting between them. CDR3 sequence: CSATNLRVAGNTIYF. CDR3 in DNA: TGCAGTGCAACCAACCTCAGGGTGGCTGGAAACACCATATATTTT.

The V and J genes are TRBV5-1 and TRBJ1-1, with 8 positions matching TRBD1. Germline CDR1 SGHRS, CDR2 YFSETQ. The length of the CDR3 is 13 residues. V shed 5 bases, J shed 4 bases, and the junction held 4 bases outside the gene matches. The CDR3 DNA is TGCGCCAGCAGGAAAACAGGGGGCACTGAAGCTTTCTTT. Protein product: CASRKTGGTEAFF.

Note on this clonotype: A much larger clonotype is one base distant, so this may be a read error. The chain couples TRBV24-1 to TRBJ1-2; a weak D match, TRBD1 (6 bases). V shed 4 bases and J shed 1 base, with 15 bases lying between them. This CDR3 is 16 amino acids long. Germline lookup yields CDR1 KGHDR and CDR2 SFDVKD. In DNA, the CDR3 is TGTGCCACCAGTGAGGGCGCGGCAGGGGATAACTATGGCTACACCTTC. This sequence encodes CATSEGAAGDNYGYTF.

The chain uses TRBV6-5 and TRBJ1-2; 9 positions match TRBD1. The germline CDR1 and CDR2 sequences are MNHEY and SVGAGI. The V gene end was trimmed by 2 bases and the J gene end by 8 bases; junction bases not matched to a gene: 9. The CDR3 is made up of 15 amino acids. The CDR3 nucleotides read TGTGCCAGCAGTTACCTCCTACAGGGGGCGCGGGGCTACACCTTC. Translated: CASSYLLQGARGYTF.

This clonotype was observed a few times. V gene TRBV28 combines with J gene TRBJ1-5, with D tentatively TRBD1 (5 bases). CDR1 MDHEN and CDR2 SYDVKM come from the germline V gene. V lost 6 bases and J 5 bases, leaving 20 bases between the germline ends. The CDR3 contains 16 residues. As DNA, the CDR3 is TGTGCCAGCAGCCTCCTAAGTTCAGGGAGCGATCAGCCCCAGCATTTT. It codes for CASSLLSSGSDQPQHF.

This chain links TRBV10-3 with TRBJ1-5; TRBD1 might be the D (5 bases). The CDR3 has 14 amino acids. CDR1 is ENHRY, CDR2 SYGVKD, per germline. With 4 bases removed from V and 2 bases from J, the gap between germline ends came to 9 bases. CDR3 sequence (DNA): TGTGCCATCAGTGGGGGCGCGGGCAATCAGCCCCAGCATTTT. Protein: CAISGGAGNQPQHF.

A note on this clonotype: A clone one base away is much larger, so this may be a read error. This chain links TRBV29-1 with TRBJ1-1; 7 bases fit TRBD1. Germline V lookup: CDR1 SQVTM, CDR2 ANQGSEA. With V trimmed by 1 base and J by 4 bases, 6 bases remained unmatched. The CDR3 has 14 residues. Here the CDR3 reads CSVEVKGGITEAFF. The CDR3 coding sequence is TGCAGCGTTGAAGTAAAAGGGGGCATCACTGAAGCTTTCTTT. The whole variable domain, filled in from reference TRBV29-1 and TRBJ1-1, reads SAVISQKPSRDICQRGTSLTIQCQVDSQVTMMFWYRQQPGQSLTLIATANQGSEATYESGFVIDKFPISRPNLTFSTLTVSNMSPEDSSIYLCSVEVKGGITEAFFGQGTRLTVV.

This clonotype showed up just a few times. The chain employs TRBV6-5 and TRBJ2-7, with D hard to call. CDR3 size: 12 residues. Germline CDR1 reads MNHEY; CDR2 reads SVGAGI. Trimming cost V 5 bases and J 3 bases, with 8 bases left between them. The CDR3: CASSGRVYEQYF. The CDR3 DNA sequence: TGTGCCAGCAGTGGTCGGGTCTACGAGCAGTACTTC.

The chain uses TRBV7-9 and TRBJ1-6, with TRBD1 matching 7 bases. The junction had 10 bases not matched to a gene; V was cut back by 4 bases and J by 10 bases. This CDR3 has 15 residues. CDR1 and CDR2 (germline): SEHNR, FQNEAQ (reference sequence). The CDR3 sequence: CASSSPRQGLSPLHF. The CDR3 DNA sequence: TGTGCCAGCAGCTCCCCAAGACAGGGTTTATCACCCCTCCACTTT.

This clonotype has a handful of counts. The chain combines TRBV5-1 with TRBJ1-6; perhaps TRBD1 as D (5 bases). CDR3 length: 18 residues. V lost 0 bases, J lost 7 bases, and 20 bases lay in between. Germline V gene data show CDR1 as SGHRS and CDR2 as YFSETQ. For the CDR3, the DNA is TGCGCCAGCAGCTTGGATGAAGGGACGGCCGGACGGAATTCACCCCTCCACTTT. It encodes CASSLDEGTAGRNSPLHF.

The sample holds a few counts of this clonotype. The chain links TRBV20-1 to TRBJ1-5; the match to TRBD1 covers 7 bases. Germline-derived CDR1 and CDR2 are DFQATT and SNEGSKA (reference sequence). CDR3 size: 16 residues. Unmatched junction bases numbered 12, after V lost 0 bases and J lost 7 bases. CDR3 bases: TGCAGTGCTAGAGATAGTTGGGACAGCCGCCGGCAGCCCCAGCATTTT. Protein sequence: CSARDSWDSRRQPQHF.

In the case of this clonotype: One end of the junction does not line up with germline, which may come from a read error. This chain links TRBV9 with TRBJ1-2; no clear D gene. CDR3 length: 15 amino acids. Germline V gene sequence: CDR1 SGDLS, CDR2 YYNGEE. The CDR3 loop reads CASGVDLKWEGGYTF. CDR3 nucleotide sequence: TGTGCCAGCGGCGTAGATTTAAAGTGGGAGGGTGGCTACACCTTC.

The chain uses TRBV7-2 and TRBJ1-5; D might be TRBD1 (6 bases). CDR1 is SGHTA and CDR2 is FQGNSA in the germline V gene. CDR3 length: 16 residues. The V end lost 5 bases, the J end lost 6 bases, and 20 bases lay between the germline ends. The CDR3 region is CASSAGGGGRGQPQHF. In DNA, the CDR3 is TGTGCCAGCAGCGCGGGAGGGGGAGGTAGGGGTCAGCCCCAGCATTTT.

The V gene is TRBV15, the J gene TRBJ2-5, with 10 bases matching TRBD2. The CDR3 loop spans 16 amino acids. J lost 1 base, V lost 5 bases, and 7 bases had no gene match. CDR1 is LNHNV and CDR2 is YYDKDF in the germline V gene (reference sequence). The CDR3 protein is CATSGSTSGTQETQYF. CDR3 bases: TGTGCCACCAGCGGCTCCACTAGCGGGACCCAAGAGACCCAGTACTTC. The full variable domain, in which reference TRBV15 and TRBJ2-5 provide the parts outside the CDR3, is DAMVIQNPRYQVTQFGKPVTLSCSQTLNHNVMYWYQQKSSQAPKLLFHYYDKDFNNEADTPDNFQSRRPNTSFCFLDIRSPGLGDTAMYLCATSGSTSGTQETQYFGPGTRLLVL.

This clonotype was seen at least ten times. The chain joins TRBV6-5 to TRBJ1-2; 8 nucleotides agree with TRBD1. This CDR3 spans 13 amino acids. J gave up 4 bases and V 5 bases, and 3 bases lay outside the gene matches. Germline assignment: CDR1 MNHEY and CDR2 SVGAGI. The CDR3 loop is CASSTDRVYGYTF. The CDR3 nucleotides read TGTGCCAGCAGTACGGACAGGGTCTATGGCTACACCTTC.